Below are 17 T cell receptor beta chains sequenced from a single sample in a study of blood T cell repertoires in COVID-19. TCRdb keeps only in-frame clones here, not all; method: immunoSEQ multiplex PCR. The sample has some 240,000 clones; 65% to 85% are singletons. The sequenced sample consisted of peripheral blood. All receptors come from a woman aged 40-49 years who had recovered from COVID-19.

Many counts were recorded for this clone. The V and J genes are TRBV20-1 and TRBJ2-2; no clear D gene. CDR3 length: 12 residues. Looked up from germline, CDR1 is DFQATT and CDR2 is SNEGSKA (reference sequence). Trimming stripped 3 bases from V and 6 bases from J, with 8 bases between. CDR3 sequence reads: CSASAPSGELFF. The DNA of the CDR3 is TGCAGTGCTAGTGCCCCCTCCGGGGAGCTGTTTTTT.

V gene TRBV6-4 combines with J gene TRBJ2-1; 10 positions match TRBD2. With V trimmed by 2 bases and J by 11 bases, 6 bases remained unmatched. Germline V gives CDR1 MRHNA, CDR2 SNTAGT. The CDR3 is made up of 14 amino acids. In DNA, the CDR3 is TGTGCCAGCAGTGACCTAGCGGGGGCTAGGCAGCAGTTCTTC. Translating it yields CASSDLAGARQQFF.

This sequence joins TRBV28 and TRBJ1-4; 8 bases map to TRBD1. The CDR3 consists of 14 residues. Germline loops: CDR1 MDHEN, CDR2 SYDVKM. Trimming at V came to 5 bases and at J to 7 bases, leaving 6 bases not matched to a gene. CDR3 nucleotides: TGTGCCAGCAGTCTGCCGGACAGGGTTGAAAAACTGTTTTTT. Residues: CASSLPDRVEKLFF. The full variable domain, with the rest looked up from reference TRBV28 and TRBJ1-4, is DVKVTQSSRYLVKRTGEKVFLECVQDMDHENMFWYRQDPGLGLRLIYFSYDVKMKEKGDIPEGYSVSREKKERFSLILESASTNQTSMYLCASSLPDRVEKLFFGSGTQLSVL.

The gene calls are TRBV19 and TRBJ1-6; D is unclear. The CDR3 runs 15 residues. CDR1 and CDR2 from the germline V gene are LNHDA and SQIVND (reference sequence). V lost 2 bases and J 2 bases, leaving 7 bases between the germline ends. In DNA form, the CDR3 reads TGTGCCAGTAGTATAACCCAGACCTATAATTCACCCCTCCACTTT. Its translation is CASSITQTYNSPLHF.

The J gene is TRBJ1-1, the V gene TRBV29-1, with 10 bases identical to TRBD1. The V gene end was trimmed by 6 bases and the J gene end by 1 base; junction bases not matched to a gene: 8. The CDR3 has 15 amino acids. The germline V gene encodes CDR1 SQVTM and CDR2 ANQGSEA. In nucleotides, the CDR3 is TGCAGCGTCCTCCCGGGACAGGGGCGGAACACTGAAGCTTTCTTT. This encodes CSVLPGQGRNTEAFF.

V usage is TRBV18 and J usage is TRBJ1-1; TRBD1 might be the D (5 bases). Germline-derived CDR1 and CDR2 are KGHSH and LQKENI. V shed 1 base and J shed 3 bases, with 6 bases lying between them. The CDR3 is 13 amino acids. The CDR3 DNA reads TGTGCCAGCTCACCACTCAGGGACACTGAAGCTTTCTTT. Its protein is CASSPLRDTEAFF.

This clone was picked up one time. The J gene is TRBJ1-1, the V gene TRBV19; tentatively, D is TRBD1 (6 bases). With 4 bases removed from V and 8 bases from J, the gap between germline ends came to 20 bases. Germline values: CDR1 LNHDA, CDR2 SQIVND (reference sequence). The CDR3 consists of 15 residues. CDR3 coding DNA: TGTGCCAGTAGTAAGGGGGGGCAGCCAACAAGGGAAGCTTTCTTT. Its translation: CASSKGGQPTREAFF. Combining the CDR3 with reference TRBV19 and TRBJ1-1 gives the whole variable domain DGGITQSPKYLFRKEGQNVTLSCEQNLNHDAMYWYRQDPGQGLRLIYYSQIVNDFQKGDIAEGYSVSREKKESFPLTVTSAQKNPTAFYLCASSKGGQPTREAFFGQGTRLTVV.

This clone was seen a single time. The chain carries TRBV2 and TRBJ2-3; D is uncertain. The CDR3 is made up of 14 amino acids. The V end lost 3 bases, the J end lost 0 bases, and 7 bases lay between the germline ends. CDR1 and CDR2 from the germline V gene are SNHLY and FYNNEI. CDR3 coding DNA: TGTGCCAGCAGTGACTTTACTAGCACAGATACGCAGTATTTT. It specifies CASSDFTSTDTQYF.

This clone appeared a single time. The V call is TRBV11-1, the J call TRBJ2-7; D gene ambiguous. Germline values: CDR1 SGHAT, CDR2 FQDESV (reference sequence). The CDR3 runs to 14 residues. With 1 base removed from V and 2 bases from J, the gap between germline ends came to 9 bases. In DNA, the CDR3 is TGTGCCAGCAGCTTAGGTCTCAGGACCTACGAGCAGTACTTC. It yields the protein CASSLGLRTYEQYF.

The V call is TRBV6-5, the J call TRBJ2-1; D is uncertain. The germline gives CDR1 MNHEY, CDR2 SVGAGI. This CDR3 has 16 residues. The V end lost 2 bases, the J end lost 4 bases, and 15 bases lay between the germline ends. The DNA of the CDR3 is TGTGCCAGCAGTTACGGTGGTGGTGGCAGATACAATGAGCAGTTCTTC. Protein sequence: CASSYGGGGRYNEQFF.

V and J are TRBV21-1 and TRBJ2-5; whether TRBD2, the table's D call, matches the DNA was not checked. TRBV21-1 constitutes a pseudogene. The CDR3 loop spans 14 amino acids. CDR3 region: CASPLIRAGETQYF. Written as DNA, the CDR3 is TGTGCCAGCCCGTTGATAAGGGCGGGAGAGACCCAGTACTTC.

The chain couples TRBV6-5 to TRBJ1-4; 9 nucleotides agree with TRBD1. Per germline, CDR1 MNHEY and CDR2 SVGAGI. The CDR3 is 15 amino acids. The V and J ends lost 5 bases and 10 bases, in that order; junction bases with no gene match: 11. The CDR3 DNA sequence: TGTGCCAGCAGTCCCGCCGGGACAGGGTTTGCAAAACTGTTTTTT. Translating gives CASSPAGTGFAKLFF.

This rearrangement joins TRBV23-1 to TRBJ1-5; TRBD1 is a possible D gene (5 bases). TRBV23-1 is sorted into the ORF group, with uncertain function. CDR3 length equals 18 residues. V shed 0 bases and J shed 0 bases, with 15 bases lying between them. The CDR3 DNA sequence: TGCGCCAGCAGTCAATCGAGCGGGGCAGATAATAGCAATCAGCCCCAGCATTTT. Amino acid sequence: CASSQSSGADNSNQPQHF.

Comments on this clone: This same CDR3 is encoded by further DNA sequences in the sample. This sequence joins TRBV18 and TRBJ1-1; unclear D gene. The CDR3 runs 13 residues. Per germline, CDR1 KGHSH and CDR2 LQKENI. V shed 6 bases and J shed 1 base, with 9 bases lying between them. DNA of the CDR3: TGTGCCAGCTCTCCCCCCGGGAACACTGAAGCTTTCTTT. This sequence encodes CASSPPGNTEAFF.

This chain connects TRBV5-1 to TRBJ1-1, with D unclear. Looked up from germline, CDR1 is SGHRS and CDR2 is YFSETQ. The V end lost 6 bases, the J end lost 4 bases, and 22 bases lay between the germline ends. The CDR3 has 16 residues. The CDR3 DNA is TGCGCCAGCAAGTGGGAGGCAGACATGAGGGCCACTGAAGCTTTCTTT. This translates into CASKWEADMRATEAFF.

The chain recombines TRBV5-1 with TRBJ1-1; no firm D call. This CDR3 region has 16 residues. CDR1 SGHRS and CDR2 YFSETQ come from the germline V gene. The ends were cut back, 0 bases at V and 4 bases at J, with 16 bases in the middle. The CDR3 sequence is CASSLAAHQRFTEAFF. The CDR3 DNA is TGCGCCAGCAGCTTGGCGGCCCACCAGCGGTTCACTGAAGCTTTCTTT.

This chain links TRBV15 with TRBJ1-5; unclear D gene. Germline CDR1 LNHNV, CDR2 YYDKDF (reference sequence). V was trimmed by 0 bases and J by 8 bases, leaving 14 bases between them. There are 15 residues in the CDR3. The CDR3 region has the DNA TGTGCCACCAGCAGAGAGGTATTGGGCAGCAAGCCCCAGCATTTT. Its protein product is CATSREVLGSKPQHF.